The source of this T cell receptor beta chain is a study of blood T cell repertoires in COVID-19 (dated by TCRdb to 2019 to 2021). Looking at the study overall: ImmuneRACE Cohort 3 recovered participants were defined by two consecutive negative NP/OP PCR tests, healthcare professional clearance, or symptom resolution. Samples covering the acute and convalescent phases of COVID-19 were provided by collaborators in the United States, Italy and Spain. The material from the prospective study consisted of cDNA or gDNA derived from T cells, B-cell-depleted T cells, or PBMCs. Deeply sampled blood TCRbeta repertoires from subjects exposed to, actively infected with, or recovered from COVID-19 were included in the dataset. The repertoires were made available in a free public database intended to serve as a resource for research on the immune response to SARS-CoV-2. Samples came from the ongoing ImmuneRACE study (first 160 participants) plus 1,254 subjects from 6 global collaborators. The sample metadata nearly always contained a de-identified subject ID, COVID-19 status, age in years and sex. Where HLA class I and class II types were available, the types were taken from metadata supplied by the sample provider, not from assay-based typing.

TCRbeta CDR3 regions were amplified from genomic DNA using the immunoSEQ Assay, a bias-controlled multiplex PCR. As for how the authors treated the data: The number of nucleated cells in each sample was estimated by amplification of reference gene primers within the assay. Sequence reads were collapsed and filtered to measure the absolute abundance of every unique TCRbeta CDR3 rearrangement. For each sample, productive Simpson clonality was calculated by taking the square root of Simpson's diversity index across productive rearrangements. TCRdb obtained this table from immuneACCESS and retained in-frame rearrangements with V and J assigned. These tables miss some clones; where compared with another copy, unresolved V genes account for less than half of the shortfall, and the remainder is unexplained. The DNA was the basis for D and trimming; V, J and clone size are from that table. Within this sample are 400,000 or so clones, with 70% to 90% of them counted one time only. The ten largest clones add up to around 2% of the sample.

Results and caveats for the whole study, not just this receptor: The amount of clinical and demographic metadata varied by source and participant and was provided uncurated.

Between the V and J ends, shortened by 4 bases and 4 bases respectively, the junction contains 13 bases. CDR1 and CDR2 are read off the germline V gene as SGHTA and FQGTGA. From the cysteine up to the phenylalanine, the CDR3 has a length of 14 residues. Kept here is only the CDR3 DNA, which spans 42 bases and is read in frame from base 1. This clone showed up just once. Its binding antigen is unknown. Qualities for individual bases were not recorded, and no much larger clone is one base off. Participants in the prospective study were enrolled through a virtual design, were aged 18 to 89 years, and lived in approximately 25 United States geographic areas. In the prospective study, cohorts were assigned on the basis of participant-reported clinical history obtained from a screening survey and a study questionnaire. Mobile phlebotomists in the prospective study collected whole blood, serum and a nasopharyngeal or oropharyngeal swab from every participant. Participants in the prospective study had the option to provide additional blood draws and questionnaires over a roughly 2-month period. Blood samples from the prospective study were shipped frozen or at room temperature prior to DNA extraction.

The chain was built from TRBV7-3 and TRBJ1-1; TRBD1 could be the D gene, as 5 bases match. Sequences were obtained from PBMCs or T cells enriched from blood (not recorded which). The receptor was derived from a man aged 35 to 55 in a cohort exposed to, infected with or recovered from COVID-19 (not recorded which). The sequenced DNA: TGTGCCAGCAGCTCCCTGGGGAGGGGCACTGAAGCTTTCTTT. Translated, it reads CASSSLGRGTEAFF.